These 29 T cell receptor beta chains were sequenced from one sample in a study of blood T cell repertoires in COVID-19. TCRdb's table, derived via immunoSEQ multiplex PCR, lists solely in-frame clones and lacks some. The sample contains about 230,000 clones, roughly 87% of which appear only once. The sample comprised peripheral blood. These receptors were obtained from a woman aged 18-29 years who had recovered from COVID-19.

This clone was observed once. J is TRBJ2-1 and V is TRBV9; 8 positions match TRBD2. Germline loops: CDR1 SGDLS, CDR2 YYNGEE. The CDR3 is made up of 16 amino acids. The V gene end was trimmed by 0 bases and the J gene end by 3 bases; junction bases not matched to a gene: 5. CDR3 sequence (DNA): TGTGCCAGCAGCGTAGGTGGAGCGGGAGTCTACAATGAGCAGTTCTTC. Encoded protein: CASSVGGAGVYNEQFF.

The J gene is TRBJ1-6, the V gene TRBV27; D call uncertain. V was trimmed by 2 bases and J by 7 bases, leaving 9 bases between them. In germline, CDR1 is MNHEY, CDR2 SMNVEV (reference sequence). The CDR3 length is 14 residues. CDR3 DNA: TGTGCCAGCAGTTTAACGGGGTTGAATTCACCCCTCCACTTT. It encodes CASSLTGLNSPLHF.

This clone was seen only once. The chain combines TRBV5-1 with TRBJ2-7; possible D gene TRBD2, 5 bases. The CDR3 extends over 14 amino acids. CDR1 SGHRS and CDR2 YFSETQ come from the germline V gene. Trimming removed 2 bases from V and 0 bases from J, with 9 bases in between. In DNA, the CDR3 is TGCGCCAGCAGCTTCAGCGGACCCTCCTACGAGCAGTACTTC. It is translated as CASSFSGPSYEQYF.

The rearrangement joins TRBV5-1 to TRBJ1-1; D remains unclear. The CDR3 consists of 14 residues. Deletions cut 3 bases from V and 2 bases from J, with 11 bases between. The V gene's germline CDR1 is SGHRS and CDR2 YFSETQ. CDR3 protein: CASSSMEINTEAFF. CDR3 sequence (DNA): TGCGCCAGCAGCTCGATGGAGATCAACACTGAAGCTTTCTTT. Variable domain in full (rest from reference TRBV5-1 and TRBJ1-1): KAGVTQTPRYLIKTRGQQVTLSCSPISGHRSVSWYQQTPGQGLQFLFEYFSETQRNKGNFPGRFSGRQFSNSRSEMNVSTLELGDSALYLCASSSMEINTEAFFGQGTRLTVV.

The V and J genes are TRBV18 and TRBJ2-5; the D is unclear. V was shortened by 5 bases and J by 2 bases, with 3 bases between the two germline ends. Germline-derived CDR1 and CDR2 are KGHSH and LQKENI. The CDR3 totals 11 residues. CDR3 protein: CASSIQETQYF. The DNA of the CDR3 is TGTGCCAGCTCAATACAAGAGACCCAGTACTTC.

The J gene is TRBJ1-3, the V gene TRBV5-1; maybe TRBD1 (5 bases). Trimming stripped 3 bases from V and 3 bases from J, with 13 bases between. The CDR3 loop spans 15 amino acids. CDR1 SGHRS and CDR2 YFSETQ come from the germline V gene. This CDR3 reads CASSYGQLHGNTIYF. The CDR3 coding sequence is TGCGCCAGCAGCTACGGACAATTGCATGGAAACACCATATATTTT.

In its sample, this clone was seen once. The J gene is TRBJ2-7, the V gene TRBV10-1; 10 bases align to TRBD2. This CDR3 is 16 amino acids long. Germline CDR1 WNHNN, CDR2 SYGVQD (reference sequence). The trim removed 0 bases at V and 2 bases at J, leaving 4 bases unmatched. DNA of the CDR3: TGCGCCAGCAGTGAGTCCAGGACTAGCGGTACCTACGAGCAGTACTTC. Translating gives CASSESRTSGTYEQYF.

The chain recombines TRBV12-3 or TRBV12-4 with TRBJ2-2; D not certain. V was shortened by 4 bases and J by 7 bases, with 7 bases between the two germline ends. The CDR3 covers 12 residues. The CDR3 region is CASSWSDGELFF. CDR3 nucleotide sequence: TGTGCCAGCAGTTGGAGCGACGGGGAGCTGTTTTTT.

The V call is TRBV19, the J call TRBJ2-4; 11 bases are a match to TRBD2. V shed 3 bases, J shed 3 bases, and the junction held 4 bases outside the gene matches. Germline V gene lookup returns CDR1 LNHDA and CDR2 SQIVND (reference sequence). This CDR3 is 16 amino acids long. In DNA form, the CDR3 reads TGTGCCAGTAGTATGATACTAGCGGGAGACAAAAACATTCAGTACTTC. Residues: CASSMILAGDKNIQYF.

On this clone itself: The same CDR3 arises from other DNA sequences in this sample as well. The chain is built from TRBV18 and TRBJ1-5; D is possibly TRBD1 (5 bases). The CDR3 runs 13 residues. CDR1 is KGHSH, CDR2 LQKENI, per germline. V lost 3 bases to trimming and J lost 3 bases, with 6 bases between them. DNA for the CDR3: TGTGCCAGCTCACCGACAGTCAATCAGCCCCAGCATTTT. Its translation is CASSPTVNQPQHF. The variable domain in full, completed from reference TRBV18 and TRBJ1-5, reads NAGVMQNPRHLVRRRGQEARLRCSPMKGHSHVYWYRQLPEEGLKFMVYLQKENIIDESGMPKERFSAEFPKEGPSILRIQQVVRGDSAAYFCASSPTVNQPQHFGDGTRLSIL.

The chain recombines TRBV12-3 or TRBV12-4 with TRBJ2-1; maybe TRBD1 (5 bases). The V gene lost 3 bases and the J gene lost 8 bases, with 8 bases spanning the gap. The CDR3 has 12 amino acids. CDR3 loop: CASSFQGYEQFF. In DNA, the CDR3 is TGTGCCAGCAGTTTCCAGGGATATGAGCAGTTCTTC.

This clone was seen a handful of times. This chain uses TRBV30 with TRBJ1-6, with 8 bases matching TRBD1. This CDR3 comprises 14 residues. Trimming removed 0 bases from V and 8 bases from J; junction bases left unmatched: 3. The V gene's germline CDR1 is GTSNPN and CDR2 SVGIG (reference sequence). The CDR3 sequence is CAWSVPGGDSPLHF. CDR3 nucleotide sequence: TGTGCCTGGAGTGTACCAGGGGGCGATTCACCCCTCCACTTT.

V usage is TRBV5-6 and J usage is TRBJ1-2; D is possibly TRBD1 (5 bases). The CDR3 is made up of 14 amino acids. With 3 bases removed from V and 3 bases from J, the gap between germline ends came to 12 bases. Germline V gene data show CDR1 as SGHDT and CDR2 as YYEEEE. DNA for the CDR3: TGTGCCAGCAGCTCAGGGATCTCCTACTATGGCTACACCTTC. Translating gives CASSSGISYYGYTF.

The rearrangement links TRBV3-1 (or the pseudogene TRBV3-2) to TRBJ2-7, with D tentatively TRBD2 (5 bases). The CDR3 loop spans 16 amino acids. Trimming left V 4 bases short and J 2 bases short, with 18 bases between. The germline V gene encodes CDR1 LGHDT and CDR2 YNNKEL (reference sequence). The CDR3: CASSLVPAEGTYEQYF. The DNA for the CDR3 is TGTGCCAGCAGCCTAGTCCCAGCGGAAGGGACCTACGAGCAGTACTTC.

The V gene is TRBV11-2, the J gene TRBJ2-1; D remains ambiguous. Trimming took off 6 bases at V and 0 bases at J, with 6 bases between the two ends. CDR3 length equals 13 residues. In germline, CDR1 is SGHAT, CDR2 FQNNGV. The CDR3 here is CASRRGSYNEQFF. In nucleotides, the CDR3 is TGTGCCAGCAGGAGAGGCTCCTACAATGAGCAGTTCTTC.

CDR3 sequence reads: CASSTYGLAGGHEQYF. The CDR3 nucleotides read TGTGCCAGCAGCACATACGGACTAGCGGGAGGACACGAGCAGTACTTC. V is TRBV3-1 (or the pseudogene TRBV3-2) and J is TRBJ2-7; 14 bases align to TRBD2. The CDR3 extends over 16 amino acids. Trimming took 5 bases from V and 5 from J; bases not matched to a gene: 8. Germline V gene lookup returns CDR1 LGHDT and CDR2 YNNKEL (reference sequence).

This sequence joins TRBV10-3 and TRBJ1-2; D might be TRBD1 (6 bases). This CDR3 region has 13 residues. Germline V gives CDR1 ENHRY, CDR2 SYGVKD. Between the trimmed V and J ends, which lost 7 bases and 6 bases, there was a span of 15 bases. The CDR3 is CAIIGQGIDGYTF. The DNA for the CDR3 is TGTGCCATCATAGGGCAGGGGATCGATGGCTACACCTTC.

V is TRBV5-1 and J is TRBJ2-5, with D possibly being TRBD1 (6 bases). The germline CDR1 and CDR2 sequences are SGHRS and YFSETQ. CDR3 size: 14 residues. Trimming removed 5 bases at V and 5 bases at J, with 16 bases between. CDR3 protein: CASRQDSPFETQYF. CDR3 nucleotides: TGCGCCAGCAGGCAGGACAGCCCCTTTGAGACCCAGTACTTC.

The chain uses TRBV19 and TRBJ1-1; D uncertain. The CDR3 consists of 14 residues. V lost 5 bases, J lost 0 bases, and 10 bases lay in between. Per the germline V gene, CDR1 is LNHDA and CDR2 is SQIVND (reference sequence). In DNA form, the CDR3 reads TGTGCCAGTAGTGCCCAGGATATGAACACTGAAGCTTTCTTT. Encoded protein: CASSAQDMNTEAFF.

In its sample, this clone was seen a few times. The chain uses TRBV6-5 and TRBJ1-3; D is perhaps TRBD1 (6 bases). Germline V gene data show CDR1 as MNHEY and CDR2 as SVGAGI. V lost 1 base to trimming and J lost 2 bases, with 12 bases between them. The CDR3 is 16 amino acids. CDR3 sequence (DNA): TGTGCCAGCAGTTACTTCGGGACATCAGCTGGAAACACCATATATTTT. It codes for CASSYFGTSAGNTIYF.

The CDR3 is CASSFSGRAADTQYF. The CDR3, as DNA: TGTGCCAGCAGCTTCTCCGGGAGGGCCGCCGATACGCAGTATTTT. The chain carries TRBV7-9 and TRBJ2-3; 8 bases are a match to TRBD2. J lost 6 bases, V lost 3 bases, and 8 bases had no gene match. From germline, CDR1 is SEHNR and CDR2 FQNEAQ (reference sequence). This CDR3 has 15 amino acids.

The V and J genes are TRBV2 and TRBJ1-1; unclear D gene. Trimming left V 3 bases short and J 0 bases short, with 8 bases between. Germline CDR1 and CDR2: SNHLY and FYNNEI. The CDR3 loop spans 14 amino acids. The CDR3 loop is CASSDGGMNTEAFF. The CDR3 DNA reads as TGTGCCAGCAGTGACGGAGGGATGAACACTGAAGCTTTCTTT. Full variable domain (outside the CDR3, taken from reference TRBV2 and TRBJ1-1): EPEVTQTPSHQVTQMGQEVILRCVPISNHLYFYWYRQILGQKVEFLVSFYNNEISEKSEIFDDQFSVERPDGSNFTLKIRSTKLEDSAMYFCASSDGGMNTEAFFGQGTRLTVV.

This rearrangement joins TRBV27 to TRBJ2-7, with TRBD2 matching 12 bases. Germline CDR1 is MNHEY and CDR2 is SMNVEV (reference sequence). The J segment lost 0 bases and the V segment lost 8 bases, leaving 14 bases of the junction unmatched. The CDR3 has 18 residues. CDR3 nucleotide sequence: TGTGCCAGCGGAAACCCCATCGGACTAGCGGGATACTCCTACGAGCAGTACTTC. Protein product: CASGNPIGLAGYSYEQYF.

DNA of the CDR3: TGTGCCAGCCGGACTAGCGGGAGCTCCTACGAGCAGTACTTC. Translated, it gives CASRTSGSSYEQYF. The chain employs TRBV19 and TRBJ2-7; 13 nucleotides agree with TRBD2. With 9 bases clipped from V and 0 bases from J, the junction kept 2 bases outside the gene matches. The V gene's germline CDR1 is LNHDA and CDR2 SQIVND (reference sequence). The CDR3 runs to 14 residues.

CDR3 DNA: TGTGCCAGCAGCCAAGTGTTTCGGGACATCACTTTCGACACTGAAGCTTTCTTT. Translating gives CASSQVFRDITFDTEAFF. The chain couples TRBV3-1 (or the pseudogene TRBV3-2) to TRBJ1-1; possibly TRBD1 for D (6 bases). The CDR3 totals 18 residues. Per germline, CDR1 LGHDT and CDR2 YNNKEL (reference sequence). The V and J ends lost 1 base and 3 bases respectively, with 21 bases between them.

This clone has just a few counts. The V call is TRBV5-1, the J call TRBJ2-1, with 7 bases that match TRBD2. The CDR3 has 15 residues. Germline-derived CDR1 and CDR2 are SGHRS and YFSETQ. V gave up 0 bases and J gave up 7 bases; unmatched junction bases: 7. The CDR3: CASSLGGRARNEQFF. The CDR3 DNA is TGCGCCAGCAGCTTGGGTGGGAGGGCCCGAAATGAGCAGTTCTTC.

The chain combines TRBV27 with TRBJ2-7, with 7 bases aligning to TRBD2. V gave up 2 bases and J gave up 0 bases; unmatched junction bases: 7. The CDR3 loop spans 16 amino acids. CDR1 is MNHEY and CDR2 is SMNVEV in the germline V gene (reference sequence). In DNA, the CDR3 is TGTGCCAGCAGTTTAAGGCGGGAGCAACTCTCCTACGAGCAGTACTTC. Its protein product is CASSLRREQLSYEQYF.

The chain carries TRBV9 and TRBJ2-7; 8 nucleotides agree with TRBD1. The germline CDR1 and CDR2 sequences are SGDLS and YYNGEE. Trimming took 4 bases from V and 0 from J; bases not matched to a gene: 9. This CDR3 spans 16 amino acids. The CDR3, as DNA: TGTGCCAGCAGCCCTTGGACAGGGATGAGCTCCTACGAGCAGTACTTC. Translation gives CASSPWTGMSSYEQYF.

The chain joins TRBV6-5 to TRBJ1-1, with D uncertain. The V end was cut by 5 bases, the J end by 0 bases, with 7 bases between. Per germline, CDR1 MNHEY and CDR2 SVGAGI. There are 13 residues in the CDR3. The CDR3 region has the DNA TGTGCCAGCAGTCCTCCCCTGAACACTGAAGCTTTCTTT. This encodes CASSPPLNTEAFF.